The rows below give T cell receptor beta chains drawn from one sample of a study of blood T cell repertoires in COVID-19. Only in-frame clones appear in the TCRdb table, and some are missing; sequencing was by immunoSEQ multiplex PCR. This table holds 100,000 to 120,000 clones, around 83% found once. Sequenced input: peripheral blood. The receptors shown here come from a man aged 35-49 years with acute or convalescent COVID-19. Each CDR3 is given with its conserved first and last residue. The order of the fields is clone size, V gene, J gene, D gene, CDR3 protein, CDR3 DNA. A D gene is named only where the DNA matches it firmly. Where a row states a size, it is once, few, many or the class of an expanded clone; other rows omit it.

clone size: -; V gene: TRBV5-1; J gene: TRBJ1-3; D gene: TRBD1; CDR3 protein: CASSLDSTGSGNTIYF; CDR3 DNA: TGCGCCAGCAGCTTGGATTCGACAGGGTCCGGAAACACCATATATTTT
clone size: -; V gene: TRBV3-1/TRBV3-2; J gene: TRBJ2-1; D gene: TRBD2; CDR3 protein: CASSQAGASGGYNEQFF; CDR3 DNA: TGTGCCAGCAGCCAAGCCGGGGCTAGCGGGGGGTACAATGAGCAGTTCTTC
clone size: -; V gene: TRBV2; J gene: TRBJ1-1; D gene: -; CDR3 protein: CASRGGGWGTEAFF; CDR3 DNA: TGTGCCAGCAGAGGTGGCGGGTGGGGCACTGAAGCTTTCTTT
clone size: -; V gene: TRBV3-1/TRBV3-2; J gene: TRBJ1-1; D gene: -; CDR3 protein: CASSPHAENTEAFF; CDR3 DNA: TGTGCCAGCAGCCCGCATGCAGAGAACACTGAAGCTTTCTTT
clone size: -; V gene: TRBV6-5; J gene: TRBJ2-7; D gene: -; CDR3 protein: CASSYGGGDYEQYF; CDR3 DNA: TGTGCCAGCAGTTACGGTGGAGGGGATTACGAGCAGTACTTC
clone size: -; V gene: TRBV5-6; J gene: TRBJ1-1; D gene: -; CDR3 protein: CASSSTGNTEAFF; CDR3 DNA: TGTGCCAGCAGCTCAACAGGTAACACTGAAGCTTTCTTT
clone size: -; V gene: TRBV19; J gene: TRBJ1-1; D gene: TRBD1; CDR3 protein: CASSVPQGVTEAFF; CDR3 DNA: TGTGCCAGTAGTGTACCACAGGGGGTCACTGAAGCTTTCTTT
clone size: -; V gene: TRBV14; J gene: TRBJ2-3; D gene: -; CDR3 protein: CASRQASTDTQYF; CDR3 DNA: TGTGCCAGCAGGCAGGCTAGCACAGATACGCAGTATTTT
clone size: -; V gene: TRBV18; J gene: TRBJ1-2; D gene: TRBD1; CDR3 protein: CASSRSGTANYGYTF; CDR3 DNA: TGTGCCAGCTCACGATCCGGGACAGCTAACTATGGCTACACCTTC
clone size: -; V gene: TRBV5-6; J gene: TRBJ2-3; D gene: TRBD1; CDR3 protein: CASSLGQGAWVLADTQYF; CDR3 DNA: TGTGCCAGCAGCTTGGGACAGGGGGCGTGGGTTTTGGCAGATACGCAGTATTTT
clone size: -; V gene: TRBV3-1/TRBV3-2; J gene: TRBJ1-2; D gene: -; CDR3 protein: CASSQDRYRTTESNYGYTF; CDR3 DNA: TGTGCCAGCAGCCAAGATCGCTACAGGACTACGGAGTCTAACTATGGCTACACCTTC
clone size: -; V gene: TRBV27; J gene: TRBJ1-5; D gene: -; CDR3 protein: CASSFGGAYSNQPQHF; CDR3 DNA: TGTGCCAGCAGTTTCGGAGGGGCGTATAGCAATCAGCCCCAGCATTTT
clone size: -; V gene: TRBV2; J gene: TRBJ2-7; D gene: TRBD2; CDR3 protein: CASSSGGAYEQYF; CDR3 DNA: TGTGCCAGTTCTAGCGGGGGGGCTTACGAGCAGTACTTC
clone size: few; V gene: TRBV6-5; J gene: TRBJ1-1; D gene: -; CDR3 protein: CASSYLGGAGTEAFF; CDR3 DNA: TGTGCCAGCAGTTACCTTGGGGGCGCCGGGACTGAAGCTTTCTTT
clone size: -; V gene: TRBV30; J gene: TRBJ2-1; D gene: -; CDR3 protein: CAWSSGYNEQFF; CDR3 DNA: TGTGCCTGGAGTTCAGGTTACAATGAGCAGTTCTTC
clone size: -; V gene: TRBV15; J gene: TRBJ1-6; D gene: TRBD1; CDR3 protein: CATSRDRQGGSPLHF; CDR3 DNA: TGTGCCACCAGCAGAGATCGACAGGGAGGATCACCCCTCCACTTT
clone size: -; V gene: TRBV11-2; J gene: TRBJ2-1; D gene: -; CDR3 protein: CASSLVTGPGDPLNEQFF; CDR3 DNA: TGTGCCAGCAGCTTAGTAACGGGACCGGGGGACCCGTTGAATGAGCAGTTCTTC
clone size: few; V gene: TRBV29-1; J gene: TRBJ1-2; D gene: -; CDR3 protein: CSVEVSPSGYTF; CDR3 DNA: TGCAGCGTTGAAGTTAGCCCCTCGGGCTACACCTTC
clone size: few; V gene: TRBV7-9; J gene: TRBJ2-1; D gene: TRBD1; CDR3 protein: CASSLGTGALGEQFF; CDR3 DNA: TGTGCCAGCAGCTTAGGGACAGGGGCGTTAGGTGAGCAGTTCTTC
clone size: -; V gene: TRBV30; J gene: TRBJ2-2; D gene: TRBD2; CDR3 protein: CACKIALAGGLNTGELFF; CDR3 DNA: TGTGCCTGCAAAATCGCGCTAGCGGGGGGACTAAACACCGGGGAGCTGTTTTTT
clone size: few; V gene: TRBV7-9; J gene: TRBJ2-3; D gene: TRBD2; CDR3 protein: CAFRWGSGDLDTQYF; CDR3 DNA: TGTGCCTTTCGCTGGGGTAGCGGGGATCTGGATACGCAGTATTTT
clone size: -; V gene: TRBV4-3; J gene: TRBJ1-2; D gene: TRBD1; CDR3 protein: CASSQDARGNYGYTF; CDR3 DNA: TGCGCCAGCAGCCAAGATGCCAGGGGGAACTATGGCTACACCTTC